The rows below give T cell receptor beta chains drawn from one sample of a study of OX40 agonist ivuxolimab in advanced cancers. Clones were sequenced by immunoSEQ multiplex PCR, and TCRdb holds only the in-frame ones, with some missing. The sample has about 63,000 clones, around 80% seen once. Sequenced material: CD4+ or CD8+ T cells sorted from blood, taken in a trial of the OX40 agonist ivuxolimab. The receptors come from an adult with an advanced solid tumor such as melanoma, head and neck, liver or kidney cancer. CDR3s include the opening cysteine and the closing phenylalanine or tryptophan. A D gene is named only where the DNA matches it firmly. Clone sizes are given selectively: once, few, many, or a class where the clone is expanded.

CASSIRGLPTDTQYF	TGTGCCAGTAGTATACGGGGACTACCCACAGATACGCAGTATTTT	TRBJ2-3	NA	TRBV19	TRBD2
CARSDTANYGYTF	TGTGCCAGGTCGGACACAGCTAACTATGGCTACACCTTC	TRBJ1-2	NA	TRBV5-8	NA
CASSRDNEQFF	TGCGCCAGCAGCCGAGACAATGAGCAGTTCTTC	TRBJ2-1	NA	TRBV4-1	NA
CASSQARLAGETQYF	TGTGCCAGCAGCCAAGCCAGACTAGCGGGTGAGACCCAGTACTTC	TRBJ2-5	NA	TRBV4-2	TRBD2
CASSLSEGAGDTQYF	TGTGCCAGCAGCTTAAGCGAGGGTGCAGGGGATACGCAGTATTTT	TRBJ2-3	NA	TRBV7-9	NA
CAWSGPLDEKLFF	TGTGCCTGGAGTGGACCTCTTGATGAAAAACTGTTTTTT	TRBJ1-4	NA	TRBV30	NA
CAISRDSRYEQYF	TGTGCCATCAGTAGGGACAGCCGCTACGAGCAGTACTTC	TRBJ2-7	NA	TRBV10-3	TRBD1
CASSLQGNTIYF	TGTGCCAGCAGCCTCCAGGGAAACACCATATATTTT	TRBJ1-3	NA	TRBV5-5	NA
CASSVGLAGPRIETQYF	TGTGCCAGCAGCGTAGGGCTAGCGGGGCCAAGAATAGAGACCCAGTACTTC	TRBJ2-5	once	TRBV9	TRBD2
CASSPGAARVYNEQFF	TGTGCCAGCAGCCCCGGAGCGGCGCGAGTCTACAATGAGCAGTTCTTC	TRBJ2-1	NA	TRBV7-2	NA
CASSPRGSGGQETQYF	TGTGCCAGCAGCCCCCGGGGTAGCGGGGGCCAAGAGACCCAGTACTTC	TRBJ2-5	NA	TRBV28	TRBD2
CASSFIPVAGREDTGELFF	TGTGCCAGCAGCTTCATCCCCGTCGCGGGTCGGGAGGACACCGGGGAGCTGTTTTTT	TRBJ2-2	NA	TRBV7-3	TRBD2
CASSWLEGATNTF	TGTGCCAGCAGCTGGCTGGAGGGGGCTACGAACACCTTC	TRBJ1-2	NA	TRBV5-6	TRBD1
CASSQGDRSTDTQYF	TGCGCCAGCAGCCAAGGGGACAGGAGCACAGATACGCAGTATTTT	TRBJ2-3	NA	TRBV4-3	TRBD1
CASSQDIIRTFGNTIYF	TGTGCCAGCAGCCAAGATATCATTAGGACATTTGGAAACACCATATATTTT	TRBJ1-3	NA	TRBV4-2	NA
CASSIDVAEAFF	TGTGCCAGCAGTATCGACGTGGCTGAAGCTTTCTTT	TRBJ1-1	NA	TRBV6-6	NA
CASPGGGFGQPQHF	TGTGCCAGCCCCGGGGGGGGCTTTGGTCAGCCCCAGCATTTT	TRBJ1-5	NA	TRBV19	NA
CASSASVPVNEQFF	TGTGCCAGCAGTGCTTCCGTACCGGTCAATGAGCAGTTCTTC	TRBJ2-1	NA	TRBV6-1	NA
CASTERGGPYEQYF	TGCGCCAGCACGGAGCGGGGGGGGCCATACGAGCAGTACTTC	TRBJ2-7	NA	TRBV10-2	TRBD2
CASSLKGFGYGYTF	TGTGCCAGCAGCTTGAAGGGTTTTGGATATGGCTACACCTTC	TRBJ1-2	NA	TRBV5-6	NA
CASSFLTENIQYF	TGTGCCAGCAGTTTCTTGACGGAAAACATTCAGTACTTC	TRBJ2-4	few	TRBV27	NA
CASSNLAKETQYF	TGTGCCAGCTCAAACCTAGCGAAGGAGACCCAGTACTTC	TRBJ2-5	NA	TRBV18	NA
CASRTTENTIYF	TGTGCCAGCAGAACCACAGAAAACACCATATATTTT	TRBJ1-3	NA	TRBV28	NA
CASSLRTDTQYF	TGTGCCAGCAGCTTGAGAACGGATACGCAGTATTTT	TRBJ2-3	NA	TRBV5-4	NA
CASSLVGYGYTF	TGTGCCAGCAGCTTAGTGGGGTATGGCTACACCTTC	TRBJ1-2	NA	TRBV7-2	NA
CASTPRGGSYEQYF	TGCGCCAGCACTCCTCGGGGAGGGTCCTACGAGCAGTACTTC	TRBJ2-7	once	TRBV5-1	TRBD2
CASSQSCLQPYSGANVLTF	TGCGCCAGCAGTCAATCGTGCTTGCAGCCCTACTCTGGGGCCAACGTCCTGACTTTC	TRBJ2-6	NA	TRBV23-1	NA
CASSVGGDGTQYF	TGTGCCAGCAGCGTCGGCGGGGACGGGACCCAGTACTTC	TRBJ2-5	NA	TRBV9	NA
CASSVQGRSTEAFF	TGCGCCAGCAGTGTCCAGGGGAGGAGCACTGAAGCTTTCTTT	TRBJ1-1	NA	TRBV10-2	NA
CASSLWGQGEKLFF	TGCGCCAGCAGCTTATGGGGGCAGGGTGAAAAACTGTTTTTT	TRBJ1-4	few	TRBV5-1	NA
CASSPVSAGIKGINEQFF	TGTGCCAGCTCACCAGTTTCGGCAGGGATAAAAGGTATAAATGAGCAGTTCTTC	TRBJ2-1	NA	TRBV18	NA
CASRPRSGTNQPQHF	TGTGCCAGCAGACCCCGATCAGGGACCAATCAGCCCCAGCATTTT	TRBJ1-5	few	TRBV19	NA
CASSWTESRNSPLHF	TGCGCCAGCAGCTGGACGGAGAGTCGAAACTCACCCCTCCACTTT	TRBJ1-6	once	TRBV5-1	NA
CASSLRLAGNNEQFF	TGCGCCAGCAGCTTGCGACTAGCGGGGAACAATGAGCAGTTCTTC	TRBJ2-1	NA	TRBV5-1	TRBD2
CASSLGQGPPQHF	TGTGCCAGCAGCTTAGGGCAGGGGCCGCCCCAGCATTTT	TRBJ1-5	NA	TRBV11-2	NA
CASSWFRETQYF	TGCGCCAGCAGCTGGTTTAGGGAGACCCAGTACTTC	TRBJ2-5	NA	TRBV5-1	NA
CASSLIQAITGELFF	TGTGCCAGCAGCTTAATACAGGCGATCACCGGGGAGCTGTTTTTT	TRBJ2-2	many	TRBV7-2	NA
CASSRDNDHQPQHF	TGTGCCAGCAGCCGGGACAATGATCATCAGCCCCAGCATTTT	TRBJ1-5	NA	TRBV27	NA
CASSRDGSIGPQHF	TGTGCCAGCAGCAGGGACGGTTCAATCGGGCCCCAGCATTTT	TRBJ1-5	NA	TRBV2	NA
CASSDDRGFQPQHF	TGTGCCAGCAGTGACGACAGGGGGTTCCAGCCCCAGCATTTT	TRBJ1-5	NA	TRBV6-6	TRBD1
CASSPTSGVYNEQFF	TGTGCCAGTAGCCCGACTAGCGGGGTTTACAATGAGCAGTTCTTC	TRBJ2-1	NA	TRBV19	TRBD2
CASAKPGTYYGYTF	TGTGCCAGTGCTAAACCGGGGACTTACTATGGCTACACCTTC	TRBJ1-2	NA	TRBV19	NA
CASSPPGNQPQHF	TGTGCCAGCTCACCACCAGGCAATCAGCCCCAGCATTTT	TRBJ1-5	many	TRBV18	NA
CASSLVGGQVSYEQYF	TGTGCCAGCAGCTTGGTAGGGGGACAAGTCTCCTACGAGCAGTACTTC	TRBJ2-7	few	TRBV5-6	NA
CASSFGRGTGGTGELFF	TGTGCCAGCAGCTTCGGTAGGGGGACAGGAGGCACCGGGGAGCTGTTTTTT	TRBJ2-2	NA	TRBV11-3	TRBD1
CASSPTENTEAFF	TGTGCCAGCTCACCGACAGAGAACACTGAAGCTTTCTTT	TRBJ1-1	NA	TRBV18	NA
CASSQEGAGALNEQFF	TGCGCCAGCAGCCAAGAAGGGGCGGGGGCGTTAAATGAGCAGTTCTTC	TRBJ2-1	NA	TRBV4-1	NA
CASSLGTSLNYGYTF	TGTGCCAGCAGCTTAGGGACATCCTTAAACTATGGCTACACCTTC	TRBJ1-2	NA	TRBV11-2	NA
CASRGTVQETQYF	TGTGCCAGTAGAGGGACTGTCCAAGAGACCCAGTACTTC	TRBJ2-5	NA	TRBV19	NA
CASSRTGIEETQYF	TGTGCCAGCAGCCGGACTGGGATTGAGGAGACCCAGTACTTC	TRBJ2-5	NA	TRBV11-1	NA
CSARDGGWWYF	TGCAGTGCTAGAGATGGGGGTTGGTGGTACTTC	TRBJ2-5	NA	TRBV20-1	NA
CASSDPGQSTDTQYF	TGTGCCAGCAGCGACCCGGGACAGAGCACAGATACGCAGTATTTT	TRBJ2-3	NA	TRBV2	TRBD1
CASSVDAVNEKLFF	TGTGCCAGCAGCGTAGATGCAGTTAATGAAAAACTGTTTTTT	TRBJ1-4	NA	TRBV9	NA